This TCR beta chain was retrieved from a study of breast tumors, draining lymph nodes, adjacent tissues. Study observations and caveats: Luminal-like breast cancer showed significantly greater tumor-nontumor repertoire similarity than basal-like breast cancer did.

In regard to this clonotype: What it binds is unknown.

Axillary draining lymph nodes of breast cancer patients supplied the node samples. The germline V gene has CDR1 SGHKS and CDR2 YYEKEE (reference sequence). V was clipped by 7 bases and J by 1 base; unmatched bases: 14. The CDR3 loop spans 17 amino acids. TCRdb re-analysed the multiplex PCR reads in MiXCR, keeping a single row per CDR3 protein. The data contain roughly 130,000 distinct CDR3 sequences, 15% to 20% of them singletons. This TCR derives from a female donor with breast cancer. Some clones in this sample may be carry-over from other donors' samples. The sample taken for sequencing was axillary lymph node tissue. The chain joins TRBV5-5 to TRBJ2-3; 8 nucleotides match TRBD2. The CDR3 DNA reads TGTGCCAGCGGGTCAGGGAGCGGGAGAGGGGGCACAGATACGCAGTATTTT. Translated: CASGSGSGRGGTDTQYF.